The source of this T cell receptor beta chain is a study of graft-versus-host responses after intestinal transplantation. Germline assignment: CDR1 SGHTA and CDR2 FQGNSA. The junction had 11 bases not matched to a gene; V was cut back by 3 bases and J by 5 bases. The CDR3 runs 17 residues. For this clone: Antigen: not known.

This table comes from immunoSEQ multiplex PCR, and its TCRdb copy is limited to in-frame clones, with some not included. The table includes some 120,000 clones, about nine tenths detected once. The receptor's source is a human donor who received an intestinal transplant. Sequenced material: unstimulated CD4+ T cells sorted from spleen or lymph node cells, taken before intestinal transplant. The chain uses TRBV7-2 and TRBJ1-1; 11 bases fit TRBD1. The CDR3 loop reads CASSLGGGQGVWTEAFF. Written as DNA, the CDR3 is TGTGCCAGCAGCTTGGGTGGGGGACAGGGGGTTTGGACTGAAGCTTTCTTT.